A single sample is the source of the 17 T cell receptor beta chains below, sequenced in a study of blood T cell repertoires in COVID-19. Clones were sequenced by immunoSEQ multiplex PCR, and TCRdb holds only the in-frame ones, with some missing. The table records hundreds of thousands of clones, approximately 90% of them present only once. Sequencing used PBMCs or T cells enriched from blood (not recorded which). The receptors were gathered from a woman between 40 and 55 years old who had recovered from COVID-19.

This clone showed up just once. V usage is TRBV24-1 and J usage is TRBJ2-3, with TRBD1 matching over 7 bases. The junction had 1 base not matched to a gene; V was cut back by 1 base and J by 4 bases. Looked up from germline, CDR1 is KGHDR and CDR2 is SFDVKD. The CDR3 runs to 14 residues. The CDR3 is CATSDLTGADTQYF. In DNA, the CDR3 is TGTGCCACCAGTGATTTAACAGGGGCAGATACGCAGTATTTT.

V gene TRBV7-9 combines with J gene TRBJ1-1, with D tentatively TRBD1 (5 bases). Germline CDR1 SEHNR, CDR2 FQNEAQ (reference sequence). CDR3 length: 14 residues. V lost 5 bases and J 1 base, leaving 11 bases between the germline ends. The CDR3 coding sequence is TGTGCCAGCAGCATCGGCGGACAGAACACTGAAGCTTTCTTT. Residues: CASSIGGQNTEAFF.

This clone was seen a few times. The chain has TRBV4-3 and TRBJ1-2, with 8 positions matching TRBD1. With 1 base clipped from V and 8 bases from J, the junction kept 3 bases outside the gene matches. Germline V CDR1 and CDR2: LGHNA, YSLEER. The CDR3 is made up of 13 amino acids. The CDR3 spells CASSQGQGMGYTF. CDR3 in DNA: TGCGCCAGCAGCCAAGGACAGGGGATGGGCTACACCTTC.

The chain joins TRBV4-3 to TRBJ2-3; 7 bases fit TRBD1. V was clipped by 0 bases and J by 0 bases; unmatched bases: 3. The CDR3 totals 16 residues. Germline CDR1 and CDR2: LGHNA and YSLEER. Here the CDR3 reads CASSQEARGSTDTQYF. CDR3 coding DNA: TGCGCCAGCAGCCAAGAGGCCAGGGGGAGCACAGATACGCAGTATTTT.

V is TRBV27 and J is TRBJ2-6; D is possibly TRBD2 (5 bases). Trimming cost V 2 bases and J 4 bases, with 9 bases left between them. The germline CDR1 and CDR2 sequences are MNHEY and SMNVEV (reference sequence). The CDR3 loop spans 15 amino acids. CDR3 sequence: CASSLRGPGANVLTF. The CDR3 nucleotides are TGTGCCAGCAGTTTACGAGGGCCGGGGGCCAACGTCCTGACTTTC.

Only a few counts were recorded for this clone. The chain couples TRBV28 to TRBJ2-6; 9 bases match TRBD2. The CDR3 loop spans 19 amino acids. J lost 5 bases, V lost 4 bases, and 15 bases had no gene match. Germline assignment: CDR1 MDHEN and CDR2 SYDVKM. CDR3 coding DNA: TGTGCCAGCAGTTCCCCTAGACTAGCGGACCTCGGGCGGGCCAACGTCCTGACTTTC. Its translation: CASSSPRLADLGRANVLTF.

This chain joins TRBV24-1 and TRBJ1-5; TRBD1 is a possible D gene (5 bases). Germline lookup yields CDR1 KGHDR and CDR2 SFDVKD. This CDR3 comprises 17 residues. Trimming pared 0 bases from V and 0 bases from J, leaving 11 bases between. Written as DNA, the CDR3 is TGTGCCACCAGTGATTTGATCGACAGCTATAGCAATCAGCCCCAGCATTTT. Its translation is CATSDLIDSYSNQPQHF.

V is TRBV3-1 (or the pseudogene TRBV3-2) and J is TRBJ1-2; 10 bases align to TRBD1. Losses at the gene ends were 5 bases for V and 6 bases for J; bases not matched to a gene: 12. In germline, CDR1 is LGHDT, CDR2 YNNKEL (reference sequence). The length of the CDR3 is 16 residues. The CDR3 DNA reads TGTGCCAGCAGCTCCCGGGACAGGGGCCTCAAAGATGGCTACACCTTC. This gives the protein CASSSRDRGLKDGYTF.

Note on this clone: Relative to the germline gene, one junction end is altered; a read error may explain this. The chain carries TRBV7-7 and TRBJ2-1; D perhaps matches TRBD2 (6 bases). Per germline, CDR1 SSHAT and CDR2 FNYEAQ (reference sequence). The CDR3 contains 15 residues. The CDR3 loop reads CASSQGSPGVSEQFF. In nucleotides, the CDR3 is TGTGCTAGCAGCCAGGGCTCTCCGGGGGTCTCTGAGCAGTTCTTC.

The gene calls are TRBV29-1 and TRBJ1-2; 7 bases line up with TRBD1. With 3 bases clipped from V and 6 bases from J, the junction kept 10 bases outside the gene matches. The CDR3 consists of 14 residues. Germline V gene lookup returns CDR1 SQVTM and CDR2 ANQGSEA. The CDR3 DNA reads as TGCAGCGTTGATAGGGGAACAGGGGTTGATGGCTACACCTTC. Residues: CSVDRGTGVDGYTF. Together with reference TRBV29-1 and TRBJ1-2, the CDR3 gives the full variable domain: SAVISQKPSRDICQRGTSLTIQCQVDSQVTMMFWYRQQPGQSLTLIATANQGSEATYESGFVIDKFPISRPNLTFSTLTVSNMSPEDSSIYLCSVDRGTGVDGYTFGSGTRLTVV.

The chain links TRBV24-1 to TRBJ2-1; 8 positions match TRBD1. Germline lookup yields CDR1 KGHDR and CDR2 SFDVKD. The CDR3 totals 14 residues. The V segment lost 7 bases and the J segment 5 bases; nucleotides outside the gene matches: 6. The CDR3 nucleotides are TGTGCCACCAGCACTTACAGGGGGGACAATGAGCAGTTCTTC. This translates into CATSTYRGDNEQFF.

The CDR3 region is CASSIPLLAGLYNEQFF. CDR3 nucleotides: TGTGCCAGTAGTATACCTCTCCTAGCGGGGCTTTACAATGAGCAGTTCTTC. The J gene is TRBJ2-1, the V gene TRBV19, with 9 positions matching TRBD2. V shed 2 bases, J shed 4 bases, and the junction held 9 bases outside the gene matches. This CDR3 is built from 17 residues. Germline V gene sequence: CDR1 LNHDA, CDR2 SQIVND (reference sequence).

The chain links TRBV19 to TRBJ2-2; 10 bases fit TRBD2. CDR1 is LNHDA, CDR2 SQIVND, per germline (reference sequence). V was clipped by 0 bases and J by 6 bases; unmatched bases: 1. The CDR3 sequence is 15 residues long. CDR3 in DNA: TGTGCCAGTAGTATAGAACTAGCGGGGCCCGGGGAGCTGTTTTTT. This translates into CASSIELAGPGELFF.

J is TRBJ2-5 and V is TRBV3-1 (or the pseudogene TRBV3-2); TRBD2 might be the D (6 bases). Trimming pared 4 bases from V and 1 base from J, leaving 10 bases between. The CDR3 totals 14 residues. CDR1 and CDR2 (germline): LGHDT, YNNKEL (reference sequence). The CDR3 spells CASSPGLLQETQYF. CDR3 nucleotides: TGTGCCAGCAGCCCCGGACTACTCCAAGAGACCCAGTACTTC.

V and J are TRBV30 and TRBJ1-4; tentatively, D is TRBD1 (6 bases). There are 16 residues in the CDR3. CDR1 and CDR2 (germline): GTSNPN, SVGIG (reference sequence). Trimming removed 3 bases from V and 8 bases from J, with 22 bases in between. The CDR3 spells CAWRPRGGQGHEKLFF. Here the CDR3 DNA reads TGTGCCTGGAGGCCCCGGGGGGGGCAGGGGCACGAAAAACTGTTTTTT.

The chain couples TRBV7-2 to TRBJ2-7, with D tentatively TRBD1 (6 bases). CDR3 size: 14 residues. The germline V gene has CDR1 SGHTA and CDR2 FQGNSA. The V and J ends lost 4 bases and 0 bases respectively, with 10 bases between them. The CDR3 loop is CASSSDRNSYEQYF. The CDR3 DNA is TGTGCCAGCAGCTCCGACAGGAACTCCTACGAGCAGTACTTC.

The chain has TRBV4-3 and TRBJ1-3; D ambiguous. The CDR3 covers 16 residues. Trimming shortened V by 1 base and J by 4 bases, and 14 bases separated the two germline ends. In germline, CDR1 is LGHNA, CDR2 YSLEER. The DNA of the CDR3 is TGCGCCAGCAGCCAAGCCGGTCACCTACCGGGAAACACCATATATTTT. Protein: CASSQAGHLPGNTIYF.